The TCR beta chain described here comes from a study of siplizumab effects on memory and regulatory T cells. Assays captured around 92,000 TCR templates per sample. Clones were read by immunoSEQ multiplex PCR, and TCRdb kept only the in-frame ones, dropping some. The table lists about 100,000 clones, 94% of them singletons. The CDR3 is 15 amino acids. V gave up 2 bases and J gave up 0 bases, with 9 bases separating them. Germline V lookup: CDR1 MNHEY, CDR2 SVGAGI. Concerning this clone itself: The antigen remains undetermined.

Study conclusions and caveats: No naive or memory phenotype could be assigned to roughly 80-97% of proliferating clones. In the presence of siplizumab, alloreactive sequences traceable to unstimulated CD4+ memory cells were significantly reduced.

The TCR sequence derives from a human donor in good health. The V and J genes are TRBV6-5 and TRBJ2-3; D gene ambiguous. The specimen was Tregs sorted from blood. CDR3 in DNA: TGTGCCAGCAGTTACGCCTCCACTAGCACAGATACGCAGTATTTT. Translated: CASSYASTSTDTQYF.